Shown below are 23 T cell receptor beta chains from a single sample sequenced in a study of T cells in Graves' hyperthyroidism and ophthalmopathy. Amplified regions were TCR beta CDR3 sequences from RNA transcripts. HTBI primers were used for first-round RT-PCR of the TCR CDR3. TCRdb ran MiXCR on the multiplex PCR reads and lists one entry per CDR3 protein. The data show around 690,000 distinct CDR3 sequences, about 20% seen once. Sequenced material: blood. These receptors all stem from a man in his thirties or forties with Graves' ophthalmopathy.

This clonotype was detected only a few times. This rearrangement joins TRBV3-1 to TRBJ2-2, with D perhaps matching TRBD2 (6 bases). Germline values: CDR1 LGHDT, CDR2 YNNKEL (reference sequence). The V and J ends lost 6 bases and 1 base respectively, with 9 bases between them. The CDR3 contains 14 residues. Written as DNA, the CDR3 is TGTGCCAGCAGAATGGGAGGGAACACCGGGGAGCTGTTTTTT. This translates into CASRMGGNTGELFF.

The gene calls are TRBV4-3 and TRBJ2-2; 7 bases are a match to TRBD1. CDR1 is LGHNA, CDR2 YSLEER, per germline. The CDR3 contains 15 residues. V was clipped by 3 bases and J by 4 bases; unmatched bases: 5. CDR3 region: CASSQDGQVTGELFF. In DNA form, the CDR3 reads TGCGCCAGCAGCCAGGACGGACAGGTCACCGGGGAGCTGTTTTTT.

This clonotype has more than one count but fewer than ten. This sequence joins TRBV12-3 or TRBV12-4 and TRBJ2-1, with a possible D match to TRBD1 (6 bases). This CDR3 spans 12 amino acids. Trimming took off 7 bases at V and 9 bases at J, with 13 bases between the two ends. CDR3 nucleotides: TGTGCCAGCACCATAGGGGGATCTGAGCAGTTCTTC. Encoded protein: CASTIGGSEQFF.

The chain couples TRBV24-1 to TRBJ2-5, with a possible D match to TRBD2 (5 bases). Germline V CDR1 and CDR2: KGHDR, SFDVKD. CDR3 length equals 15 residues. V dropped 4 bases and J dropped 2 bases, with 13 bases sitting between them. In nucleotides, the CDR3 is TGTGCCACCAGTGACCCCCGAGCGGATCAAGAGACCCAGTACTTC. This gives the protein CATSDPRADQETQYF.

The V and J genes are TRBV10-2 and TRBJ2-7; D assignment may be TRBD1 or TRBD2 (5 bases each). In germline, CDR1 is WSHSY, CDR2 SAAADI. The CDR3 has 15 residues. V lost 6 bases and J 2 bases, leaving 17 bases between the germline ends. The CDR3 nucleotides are TGCGCCAGCAGCGCTCCCGGGACGGAGACCTACGAGCAGTACTTC. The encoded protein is CASSAPGTETYEQYF.

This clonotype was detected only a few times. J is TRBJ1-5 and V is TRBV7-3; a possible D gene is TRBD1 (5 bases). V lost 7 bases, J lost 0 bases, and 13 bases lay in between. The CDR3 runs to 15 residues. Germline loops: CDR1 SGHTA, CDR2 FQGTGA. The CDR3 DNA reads TGTGCCAGCACCATTAGGGGAAATAGCAATCAGCCCCAGCATTTT. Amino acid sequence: CASTIRGNSNQPQHF.

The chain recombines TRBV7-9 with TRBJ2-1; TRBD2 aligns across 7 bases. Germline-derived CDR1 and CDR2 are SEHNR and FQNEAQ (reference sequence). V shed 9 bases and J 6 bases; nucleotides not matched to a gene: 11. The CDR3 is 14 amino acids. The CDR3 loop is CASLGGDYSNEQFF. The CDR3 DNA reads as TGTGCCAGTCTGGGGGGGGACTACAGCAATGAGCAGTTCTTC.

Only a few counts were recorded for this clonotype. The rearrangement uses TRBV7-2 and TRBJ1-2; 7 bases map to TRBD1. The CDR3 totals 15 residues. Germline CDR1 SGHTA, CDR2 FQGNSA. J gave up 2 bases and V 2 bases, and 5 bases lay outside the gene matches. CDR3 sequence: CASSLSTGPNYGYTF. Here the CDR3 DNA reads TGTGCCAGCAGCTTATCGACAGGGCCCAACTATGGCTACACCTTC.

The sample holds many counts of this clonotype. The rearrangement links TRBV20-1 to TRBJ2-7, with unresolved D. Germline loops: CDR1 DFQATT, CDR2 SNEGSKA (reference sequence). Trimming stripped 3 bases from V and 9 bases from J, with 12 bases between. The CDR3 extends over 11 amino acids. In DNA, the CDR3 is TGCAGTGCTAGGGGCCTTGGGTTGCAGTACTTC. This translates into CSARGLGLQYF.

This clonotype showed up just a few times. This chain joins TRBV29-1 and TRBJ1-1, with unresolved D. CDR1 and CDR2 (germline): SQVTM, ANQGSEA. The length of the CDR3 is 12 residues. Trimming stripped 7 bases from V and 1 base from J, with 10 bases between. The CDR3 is CSGKGGNTEAFF. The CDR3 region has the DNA TGCAGCGGTAAGGGTGGGAACACTGAAGCTTTCTTT.

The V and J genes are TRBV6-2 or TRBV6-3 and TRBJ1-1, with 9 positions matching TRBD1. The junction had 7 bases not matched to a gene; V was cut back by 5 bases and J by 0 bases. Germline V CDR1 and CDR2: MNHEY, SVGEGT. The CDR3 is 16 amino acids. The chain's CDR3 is CASSAWDREMNTEAFF. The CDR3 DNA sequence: TGTGCCAGCAGTGCGTGGGACAGGGAGATGAACACTGAAGCTTTCTTT.

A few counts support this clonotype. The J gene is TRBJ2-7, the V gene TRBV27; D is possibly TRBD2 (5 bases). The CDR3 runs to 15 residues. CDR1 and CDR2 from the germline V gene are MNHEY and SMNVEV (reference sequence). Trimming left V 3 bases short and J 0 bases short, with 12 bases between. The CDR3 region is CASSFFSESSYEQYF. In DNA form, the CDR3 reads TGTGCCAGCAGTTTTTTTAGCGAGAGCTCCTACGAGCAGTACTTC.

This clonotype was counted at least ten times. The CDR3 sequence: CASSPPVLVTDTQYF. DNA for the CDR3: TGTGCCAGCTCACCACCGGTATTAGTAACAGATACGCAGTATTTT. The chain joins TRBV18 to TRBJ2-3; D ambiguous. The V gene's germline CDR1 is KGHSH and CDR2 LQKENI. This CDR3 has 15 residues. The V and J ends lost 0 bases and 3 bases respectively, with 10 bases between them.

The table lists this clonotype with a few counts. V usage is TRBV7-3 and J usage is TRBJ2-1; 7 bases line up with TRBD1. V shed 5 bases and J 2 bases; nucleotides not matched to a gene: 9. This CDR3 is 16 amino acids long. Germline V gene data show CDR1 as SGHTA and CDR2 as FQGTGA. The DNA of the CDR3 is TGTGCCAGCAGCCCTAATACAGGGGCTACCTACAATGAGCAGTTCTTC. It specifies CASSPNTGATYNEQFF.

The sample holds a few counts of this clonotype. For the CDR3, the DNA is TGTGCCAGCAGCCCCGAGGGGGGCGTAGGTCAGCCCCAGCATTTT. It specifies CASSPEGGVGQPQHF. This chain links TRBV9 with TRBJ1-5; maybe TRBD1 (6 bases). V dropped 4 bases and J dropped 6 bases, with 17 bases sitting between them. Germline V gene data show CDR1 as SGDLS and CDR2 as YYNGEE. The CDR3 totals 15 residues.

The CDR3 region has the DNA TGTGCCAGCAGTCAGGCCAGCAGCTATGGCTACACCTTC. Its protein is CASSQASSYGYTF. This chain uses TRBV27 with TRBJ1-2; D is unclear. The germline V gene encodes CDR1 MNHEY and CDR2 SMNVEV (reference sequence). With 5 bases removed from V and 4 bases from J, the gap between germline ends came to 11 bases. The CDR3 runs 13 residues.

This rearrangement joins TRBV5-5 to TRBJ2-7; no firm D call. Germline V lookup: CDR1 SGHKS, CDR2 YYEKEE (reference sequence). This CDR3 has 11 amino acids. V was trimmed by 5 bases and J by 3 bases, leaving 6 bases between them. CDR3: CASRSFYEQYF. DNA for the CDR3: TGTGCCAGCAGATCGTTCTACGAGCAGTACTTC.

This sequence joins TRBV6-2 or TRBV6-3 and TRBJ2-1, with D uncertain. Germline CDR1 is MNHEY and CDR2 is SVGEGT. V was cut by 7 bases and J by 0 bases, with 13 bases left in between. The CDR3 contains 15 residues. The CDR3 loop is CASTQYEISYNEQFF. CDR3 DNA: TGTGCCAGCACCCAATACGAAATCTCCTACAATGAGCAGTTCTTC.

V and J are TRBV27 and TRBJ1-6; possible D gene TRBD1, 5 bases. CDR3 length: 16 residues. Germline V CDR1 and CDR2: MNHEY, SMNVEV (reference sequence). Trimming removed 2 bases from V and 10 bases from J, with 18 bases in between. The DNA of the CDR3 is TGTGCCAGCAGTTTAAGGGGAGGGCCGGTTGGATCACCCCTCCACTTT. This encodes CASSLRGGPVGSPLHF.

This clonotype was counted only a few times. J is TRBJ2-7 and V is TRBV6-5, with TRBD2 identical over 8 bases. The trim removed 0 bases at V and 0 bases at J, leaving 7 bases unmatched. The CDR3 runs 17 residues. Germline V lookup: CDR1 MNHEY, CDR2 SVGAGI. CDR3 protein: CASSYSQASGRSYEQYF. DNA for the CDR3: TGTGCCAGCAGTTACTCCCAGGCTAGCGGGCGCTCCTACGAGCAGTACTTC.

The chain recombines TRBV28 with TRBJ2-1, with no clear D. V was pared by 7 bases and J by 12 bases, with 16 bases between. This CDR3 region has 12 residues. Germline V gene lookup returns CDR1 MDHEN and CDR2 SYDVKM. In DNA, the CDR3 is TGTGCCAGCAAGGCAGGCTATTTGACGCAGTTCTTC. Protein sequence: CASKAGYLTQFF.

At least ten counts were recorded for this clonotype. The CDR3 DNA reads as TGTGCCAGCAGCTTATTGGGGACTAGTTCCGATACGCAGTATTTT. It encodes CASSLLGTSSDTQYF. The rearrangement uses TRBV7-3 and TRBJ2-3; 8 nucleotides align to TRBD2. The CDR3 has 15 residues. The germline gives CDR1 SGHTA, CDR2 FQGTGA. Trimming took 2 bases from V and 6 from J; bases not matched to a gene: 7.

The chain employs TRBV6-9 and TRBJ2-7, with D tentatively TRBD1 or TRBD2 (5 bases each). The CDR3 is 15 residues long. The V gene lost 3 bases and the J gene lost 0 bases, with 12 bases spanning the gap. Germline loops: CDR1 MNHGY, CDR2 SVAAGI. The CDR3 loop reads CASSYKAGSSYEQYF. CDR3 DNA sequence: TGTGCCAGCAGTTACAAGGCAGGGAGCTCCTACGAGCAGTACTTC.